This is a list of T cell receptor beta chains from one sample in a study of cytomegalovirus exposure and HLA in healthy donors. Profiling relied on immunoSEQ multiplex PCR, and the TCRdb table lists in-frame clones only, not all of them. The sample consists of around 200,000 clones, roughly 83% of them appearing once. Sequencing input: PBMCs. The receptors stem from a girl aged 5 to 17 in good health and CMV-seronegative. The CDR3 runs from the conserved cysteine through the conserved F or W. A D gene is named only where the DNA matches it firmly.

d_call: TRBD1
cdr3_length: 15
v_call: TRBV11-2
j_call: TRBJ1-2
cdr3_aa: CASSPYTGVYDGYTF

d_call: TRBD2
cdr3_length: 14
v_call: TRBV29-1
j_call: TRBJ2-7
cdr3_aa: CSARSGAAVYEQYF

d_call: TRBD1
cdr3_length: 16
v_call: TRBV28
j_call: TRBJ2-7
cdr3_aa: CASSAPAGTGSHEQYF

d_call: -
cdr3_length: 18
v_call: TRBV10-3
j_call: TRBJ2-3
cdr3_aa: CAISESEWPIRSTDTQYF

d_call: TRBD1
cdr3_length: 16
v_call: TRBV2
j_call: TRBJ1-5
cdr3_aa: CASSDVGQGRNQPQHF

d_call: -
cdr3_length: 16
v_call: TRBV7-9
j_call: TRBJ1-2
cdr3_aa: CASSNPDWVRHYGYTF

d_call: TRBD1
cdr3_length: 17
v_call: TRBV4-1
j_call: TRBJ1-2
cdr3_aa: CAIRSEGGQLTNYGYTF

d_call: -
cdr3_length: 17
v_call: TRBV2
j_call: TRBJ1-4
cdr3_aa: CASREGRQYRRNEKLFF

d_call: TRBD2
cdr3_length: 18
v_call: TRBV28
j_call: TRBJ2-7
cdr3_aa: CASSLSTTGLGSIYEQYF

d_call: TRBD2
cdr3_length: 15
v_call: TRBV7-9
j_call: TRBJ2-7
cdr3_aa: CASSPGTSGPYEQYF

d_call: TRBD2
cdr3_length: 19
v_call: TRBV7-2
j_call: -
cdr3_aa: CASSLKTSGGYWTSYEQYF

d_call: TRBD1
cdr3_length: 17
v_call: TRBV7-9
j_call: TRBJ1-1
cdr3_aa: CASSWGRTGAENTEAFF

d_call: TRBD1
cdr3_length: 15
v_call: TRBV5-6
j_call: TRBJ1-5
cdr3_aa: CASSIWDSANQPQHF

d_call: TRBD1
cdr3_length: 15
v_call: TRBV7-2
j_call: TRBJ1-2
cdr3_aa: CASSPTGTVNYGYTF

d_call: -
cdr3_length: 16
v_call: TRBV15
j_call: TRBJ2-2
cdr3_aa: CATSTLDRMNTGELFF

d_call: -
cdr3_length: 13
v_call: TRBV28
j_call: TRBJ1-2
cdr3_aa: CASSLNRAGGYTF

d_call: -
cdr3_length: 13
v_call: TRBV27
j_call: TRBJ1-2
cdr3_aa: CASSRTSGYGYTF

d_call: TRBD2
cdr3_length: 18
v_call: TRBV9
j_call: TRBJ2-5
cdr3_aa: CASSVGFLAGGMGETQYF

d_call: TRBD1
cdr3_length: 15
v_call: TRBV7-2
j_call: TRBJ1-2
cdr3_aa: CASSLAGTGGGGYTF

d_call: -
cdr3_length: 15
v_call: TRBV19
j_call: TRBJ1-4
cdr3_aa: CASSIQGFPSEKLFF

d_call: -
cdr3_length: 15
v_call: TRBV6-1
j_call: TRBJ2-1
cdr3_aa: CASSDSGLVVIEQFF

d_call: TRBD2
cdr3_length: 21
v_call: TRBV28
j_call: TRBJ2-5
cdr3_aa: CASSLSRRTSGSGGGRKTQYF

d_call: -
cdr3_length: 15
v_call: TRBV7-8
j_call: TRBJ1-3
cdr3_aa: CASSLVAGSGNTIYF

d_call: TRBD1
cdr3_length: 15
v_call: TRBV27
j_call: TRBJ2-1
cdr3_aa: CASSLGTEPYNEQFF

d_call: TRBD2
cdr3_length: 16
v_call: TRBV5-6
j_call: TRBJ2-1
cdr3_aa: CASRRTIAGLYNEQFF

d_call: TRBD1
cdr3_length: 17
v_call: TRBV7-9
j_call: TRBJ1-5
cdr3_aa: CASSLPYVDRDNQPQHF

d_call: -
cdr3_length: 12
v_call: TRBV11-2
j_call: TRBJ2-3
cdr3_aa: CASSLRTRTQYF

d_call: -
cdr3_length: 14
v_call: TRBV28
j_call: TRBJ1-1
cdr3_aa: CASSRVGLNTEAFF

d_call: TRBD1
cdr3_length: 15
v_call: TRBV6-5
j_call: TRBJ1-3
cdr3_aa: CASSHRDRGGNTIYF

d_call: TRBD2
cdr3_length: 17
v_call: TRBV4-1
j_call: TRBJ2-1
cdr3_aa: CASSQETGTSGYNEQFF

d_call: -
cdr3_length: 16
v_call: TRBV29-1
j_call: TRBJ2-5
cdr3_aa: CSVSPIRVGGKETQYF

d_call: TRBD1
cdr3_length: 15
v_call: TRBV7-8
j_call: TRBJ1-6
cdr3_aa: CASSHTGGGNSPLHF

d_call: TRBD2
cdr3_length: 17
v_call: TRBV4-2
j_call: TRBJ2-5
cdr3_aa: CASSRTTSGTSPREQYF

d_call: -
cdr3_length: 13
v_call: TRBV27
j_call: TRBJ1-3
cdr3_aa: CASSFSVGNTIYF

d_call: TRBD2
cdr3_length: 17
v_call: TRBV7-3
j_call: TRBJ2-1
cdr3_aa: CASSSGDTSGGDPMQFF

d_call: -
cdr3_length: 12
v_call: TRBV28
j_call: TRBJ1-4
cdr3_aa: CASSLRVGKLFF

d_call: TRBD1
cdr3_length: 16
v_call: TRBV7-3
j_call: TRBJ1-3
cdr3_aa: CASSFMGQGSGNTIYF

d_call: TRBD1
cdr3_length: 13
v_call: TRBV7-2
j_call: TRBJ1-2
cdr3_aa: CASSLAGQYGYTF

d_call: TRBD2
cdr3_length: 17
v_call: TRBV4-3
j_call: TRBJ2-2
cdr3_aa: CASSQGLAGNPPGELFF

d_call: -
cdr3_length: 14
v_call: TRBV5-1
j_call: TRBJ2-3
cdr3_aa: CASSVPQGTDTQYF

d_call: -
cdr3_length: 14
v_call: TRBV7-2
j_call: TRBJ1-5
cdr3_aa: CASSWGGRGQPQHF

d_call: -
cdr3_length: 13
v_call: TRBV28
j_call: TRBJ1-2
cdr3_aa: CASRLLGAGGYTF

d_call: -
cdr3_length: 14
v_call: TRBV27
j_call: TRBJ2-7
cdr3_aa: CASSPAGYPHEQYF

d_call: -
cdr3_length: 14
v_call: TRBV5-6
j_call: TRBJ2-2
cdr3_aa: CASSLTVSTGELFF

d_call: -
cdr3_length: 14
v_call: TRBV5-1
j_call: TRBJ2-5
cdr3_aa: CASSLRQGKETQYF

d_call: TRBD1
cdr3_length: 14
v_call: TRBV6-5
j_call: TRBJ2-7
cdr3_aa: CASSYSGTGFEQYF

d_call: TRBD2
cdr3_length: 15
v_call: TRBV18
j_call: TRBJ2-1
cdr3_aa: CASSPGRGGYNEQFF

d_call: -
cdr3_length: 18
v_call: TRBV2
j_call: TRBJ2-4
cdr3_aa: CASSSRPDSTLAKNIQYF

d_call: -
cdr3_length: 13
v_call: TRBV7-9
j_call: TRBJ1-1
cdr3_aa: CASSFSGNTEAFF

d_call: -
cdr3_length: 14
v_call: TRBV9
j_call: TRBJ1-5
cdr3_aa: CASSGGQGNQPQHF